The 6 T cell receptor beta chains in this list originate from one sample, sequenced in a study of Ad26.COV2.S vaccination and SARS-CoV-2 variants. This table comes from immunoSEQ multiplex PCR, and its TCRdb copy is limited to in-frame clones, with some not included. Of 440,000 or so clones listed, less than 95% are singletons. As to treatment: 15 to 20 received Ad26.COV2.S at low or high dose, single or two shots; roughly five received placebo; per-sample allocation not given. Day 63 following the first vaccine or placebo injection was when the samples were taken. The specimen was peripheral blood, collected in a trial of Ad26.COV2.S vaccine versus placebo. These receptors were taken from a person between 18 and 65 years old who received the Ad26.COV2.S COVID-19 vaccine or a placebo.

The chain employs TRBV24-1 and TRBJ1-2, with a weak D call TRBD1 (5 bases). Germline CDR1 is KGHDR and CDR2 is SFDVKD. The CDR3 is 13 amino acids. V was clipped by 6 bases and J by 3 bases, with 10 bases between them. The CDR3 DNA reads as TGTGCCACCAGTACCCCGGGGGACTATGGCTACACCTTC. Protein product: CATSTPGDYGYTF.

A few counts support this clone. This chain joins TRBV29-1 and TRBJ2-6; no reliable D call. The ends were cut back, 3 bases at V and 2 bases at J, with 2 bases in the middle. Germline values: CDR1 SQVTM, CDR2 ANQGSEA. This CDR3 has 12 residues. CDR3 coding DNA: TGCAGCGTTGAGGCTGGGGCCAACGTCCTGACTTTC. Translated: CSVEAGANVLTF.

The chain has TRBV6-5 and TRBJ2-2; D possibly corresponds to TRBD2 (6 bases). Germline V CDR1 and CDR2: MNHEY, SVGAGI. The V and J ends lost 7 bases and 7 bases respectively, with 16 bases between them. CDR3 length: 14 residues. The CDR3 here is CASTYPGLSGELFF. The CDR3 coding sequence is TGTGCCAGCACTTATCCGGGACTGAGCGGGGAGCTGTTTTTT.

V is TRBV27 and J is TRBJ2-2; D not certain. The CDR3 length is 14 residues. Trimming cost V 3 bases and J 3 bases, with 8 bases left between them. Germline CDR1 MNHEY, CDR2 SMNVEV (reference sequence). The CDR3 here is CASSFSFYTGELFF. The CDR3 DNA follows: TGTGCCAGCAGTTTTTCATTTTACACCGGGGAGCTGTTTTTT.

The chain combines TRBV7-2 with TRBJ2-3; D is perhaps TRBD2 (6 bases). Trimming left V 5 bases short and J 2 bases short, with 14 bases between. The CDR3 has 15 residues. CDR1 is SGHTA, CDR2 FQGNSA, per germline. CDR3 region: CASSPFGGTTDTQYF. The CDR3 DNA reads TGTGCCAGCAGCCCCTTTGGGGGGACCACAGATACGCAGTATTTT.

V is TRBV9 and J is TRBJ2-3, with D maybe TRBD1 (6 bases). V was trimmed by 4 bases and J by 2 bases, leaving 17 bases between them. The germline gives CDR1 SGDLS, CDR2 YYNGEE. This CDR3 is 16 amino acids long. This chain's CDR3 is CASSFQQGHPTDTQYF. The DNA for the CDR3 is TGTGCCAGCAGCTTCCAACAGGGTCACCCCACAGATACGCAGTATTTT.